This T cell receptor beta chain stems from a study of beta chain features in type 1 diabetes (dated by TCRdb to between 2018 and 2020). As for the study more broadly: Patients and healthy donors did not differ in mean age, gender distribution, total cell number or subset yield. Regulatory and stem cell-like memory subsets were isolated from only 8 patients and about eight healthy donors, whereas naive and central memory subsets came from all 30 or so donors. A total of 90 million to 140 million sorted cells were examined across all samples, and RNA yield correlated strongly with the number of cells per subset. In the study, recently diagnosed type 1 diabetes patients and matched healthy donors were compared on the TCRB repertoires of their sorted circulating CD4+ T cell subsets.

Each donor gave one peripheral blood draw, averaging approximately 120 mL, which was collected into heparinised tubes. A BD FACSAria II and a panel including CD45RO, CCR7, CD25, CD127, CD95 and CD27 were used to sort naive, central memory, regulatory and stem cell-like memory CD4+ T cells. A purity above 95% was achieved for all sorted populations. PBMCs were isolated immediately by Lymphoprep density gradient centrifugation and stained directly without culture. To minimize batch effects, samples were stained and sorted in pairs, one healthy donor with one patient per experiment. General findings and caveats noted by the study authors: A moderate but significant shortening of TCRB CDR3 length was observed in type 1 diabetes patients in all four CD4+ subsets. Shorter templates might be favored by PCR, yet because patient and control samples were amplified and corrected together, any such skew would affect both groups equally. Naive, central memory and regulatory TCRB repertoires appeared more similar among patients than among healthy donors. Because small numbers of individuals were included in the HLA sub-analyses, any influence of HLA type on TCRB rearrangement was left unresolved. At VDJ recombination sites, type 1 diabetes patients had fewer insertions and more deleted nucleotides, which implies abnormalities in thymic rearrangement. Because cDNA was sequenced instead of genomic DNA, highly expressing activated cells could be over-represented, though the groups showed no difference in activation or CD3 levels.

Concerning this clone: Its antigen remains undetermined. Per-base quality was not reported, and no clone a single base away is much larger than it.

The entire amount of isolated RNA was reverse transcribed using the High Capacity cDNA Reverse Transcription Kit, so the sequenced TCRB transcripts were expressed ones. Deep immunoSEQ sequencing was applied to naive, central memory and regulatory T cell samples, giving an average of about 3.7 million total reads per sample. Sorted cells were lysed in RLT buffer, and RNA was extracted using DNase-treated RNeasy Micro or Mini kits according to cell number. To prevent cross-contamination, each cell subset was processed individually, whereas patient and healthy donor samples were processed jointly. The immunoSEQ multiplex PCR was used to amplify TCRB sequences from cDNA, generating 87-bp fragments that spanned the CDR3 region. The amplicons were sequenced using the Illumina HiSeq platform. In the source study's methods: Synthetic template baselines were used to correct PCR bias computationally, reads within Hamming distance 2 were collapsed together, and singletons that could not be merged were discarded. Reads were aligned to IMGT to assign V, D and J genes, CDR3 length, and insertions or deletions at six rearrangement sites. Clonotype counts were normalized to sorted cell number within each subset before computing true diversity and Gini coefficients with the tcR R package. The overlap coefficient, calculated on TCRB nucleotide sequences, was used to quantify repertoire sharing. Out-of-frame TCRB sequences from naive cells were analyzed as a proxy for the pre-selection repertoire. TCRdb provides this immuneACCESS table in a form limited to in-frame rearrangements. Some clones are lacking; in checked studies, under half of them reflect an unresolved V gene, and why the rest are absent is not known. The V and J calls and clone size were taken over from that table, and D and trimming were inferred from the DNA. The sample has about 260,000 clones on record, about a fifth of them singletons. The ten largest clones add up to roughly 0.028% of the sample.

CDR1 and CDR2 were assigned from the germline V gene as SQVTM and ANQGSEA. The CDR3 holds 11 amino acids from the cysteine to the phenylalanine. Just the 33-base CDR3 DNA is kept, in frame starting at base 1. V drops 4 bases and J drops 7 bases, leaving 8 bases in between. This clonotype was obtained from a woman aged 40 to 50 with type 1 diabetes. What was sequenced was naive CD4+ T cells from blood. The cell subset or site label for this specimen denotes: true naive CD4+ T cells. In this chain, TRBV29-1 is recombined with TRBJ2-1; TRBD1 is a weak D gene call, 6 bases matching. In nucleotide form, the sequence is TGCAGCGTTGGGCAGGGGAATGAGCAGTTCTTC. Its coded protein is CSVGQGNEQFF.